The 20 T cell receptor beta chains reported below all come from one sample, sequenced in a study of CD8+ T cells in alopecia areata. Stated treatment: oral pan-JAK inhibitor, 5-10 mg twice daily. The authors extracted RNA and reverse transcribed it into cDNA as the sequencing template. TCRdb's copy holds only in-frame clones and misses some; the assay was immunoSEQ multiplex PCR. The data show approximately 160,000 clones, about 60% seen once. The input for sequencing was CD4+ T cells sorted from blood, taken at week 24, from a patient treated with tofacitinib. The receptor set was obtained from a human donor with alopecia areata.

This chain uses TRBV5-1 with TRBJ2-3; D could derive from TRBD1 or TRBD2 (5 bases each). Germline V CDR1 and CDR2: SGHRS, YFSETQ. Trimming removed 4 bases at V and 1 base at J, with 16 bases between. The CDR3 totals 16 residues. CDR3 in DNA: TGCGCCAGCAGCGGAACTAGGGGTGAGGGCACAGATACGCAGTATTTT. The encoded protein is CASSGTRGEGTDTQYF.

The chain employs TRBV5-6 and TRBJ2-3; D is ambiguous. CDR1 is SGHDT, CDR2 YYEEEE, per germline. The ends were cut back, 2 bases at V and 1 base at J, with 5 bases in the middle. The length of the CDR3 is 13 residues. Here the CDR3 DNA reads TGTGCCAGCAGCTTATCAGGCACAGATACGCAGTATTTT. It encodes CASSLSGTDTQYF.

J is TRBJ2-3 and V is TRBV29-1, with D possibly being TRBD2 (5 bases). The CDR3 extends over 10 amino acids. V lost 7 bases and J 6 bases, leaving 8 bases between the germline ends. CDR1 is SQVTM and CDR2 is ANQGSEA in the germline V gene. For the CDR3, the DNA is TGCAGCGGCGGCGGGGATACGCAGTATTTT. It yields the protein CSGGGDTQYF.

This CDR3 reads CAWSVQGASPLHF. The CDR3 bases are TGTGCCTGGAGTGTACAGGGCGCTTCACCCCTCCACTTT. The chain joins TRBV30 to TRBJ1-6; a possible D gene is TRBD1 (6 bases). Trimming took off 0 bases at V and 9 bases at J, with 9 bases between the two ends. In germline, CDR1 is GTSNPN, CDR2 SVGIG (reference sequence). The CDR3 spans 13 residues.

The chain combines TRBV30 with TRBJ2-3; 11 bases line up with TRBD2. Trimming took 0 bases from V and 3 from J; bases not matched to a gene: 8. The CDR3 sequence is 17 residues long. The germline CDR1 and CDR2 sequences are GTSNPN and SVGIG (reference sequence). This chain's CDR3 is CAWSVLGGLAATDTQYF. The CDR3 DNA is TGTGCCTGGAGTGTACTCGGGGGACTAGCGGCGACAGATACGCAGTATTTT. The complete variable domain, with remaining parts taken from reference TRBV30 and TRBJ2-3, reads SQTIHQWPATLVQPVGSPLSLECTVEGTSNPNLYWYRQAAGRGLQLLFYSVGIGQISSEVPQNLSASRPQDRQFILSSKKLLLSDSGFYLCAWSVLGGLAATDTQYFGPGTRLTVL.

This chain joins TRBV4-1 and TRBJ1-4; D call uncertain. CDR3 length equals 16 residues. CDR1 and CDR2 from the germline V gene are MGHRA and YSYEKL. V shed 0 bases and J shed 7 bases, with 15 bases lying between them. CDR3 loop: CASSQDRRVDSEKLFF. CDR3 bases: TGCGCCAGCAGCCAAGATCGTCGGGTGGATAGTGAAAAACTGTTTTTT.

This clone was seen more than once but under ten times. The chain carries TRBV10-3 and TRBJ2-1, with 8 bases lining up with TRBD2. The CDR3 has 15 amino acids. Trimming at V came to 3 bases and at J to 1 base, leaving 2 bases not matched to a gene. Germline V gives CDR1 ENHRY, CDR2 SYGVKD. CDR3 amino acids: CAISEGLASYNEQFF. The DNA of the CDR3 is TGTGCCATCAGTGAAGGACTAGCATCCTACAATGAGCAGTTCTTC.

The V call is TRBV20-1, the J call TRBJ1-1; D is unresolved. CDR1 is DFQATT and CDR2 is SNEGSKA in the germline V gene (reference sequence). The CDR3 totals 10 residues. Trimming removed 6 bases at V and 5 bases at J, with 7 bases between. The CDR3 is CSARWTEAFF. The CDR3 region has the DNA TGCAGTGCCCGTTGGACTGAAGCTTTCTTT.

CDR3: CASSHRTGTYEQYF. The CDR3 bases are TGCGCCAGCAGTCATCGGACGGGGACCTACGAGCAGTACTTC. This chain uses TRBV4-1 with TRBJ2-7; possibly TRBD2 for D (5 bases). Germline lookup yields CDR1 MGHRA and CDR2 YSYEKL. The CDR3 loop spans 14 amino acids. Trimming took off 6 bases at V and 2 bases at J, with 14 bases between the two ends.

The rearrangement links TRBV11-1 to TRBJ2-5; 9 bases line up with TRBD2. V lost 5 bases to trimming and J lost 7 bases; unmatched junction nucleotides: 8. Germline values: CDR1 SGHAT, CDR2 FQDESV (reference sequence). The CDR3 runs 14 residues. This chain's CDR3 is CASSRTSATTTQYF. CDR3 DNA: TGTGCCAGCAGCCGGACTAGCGCCACCACGACCCAGTACTTC.

The rearrangement uses TRBV18 and TRBJ1-2; D call uncertain. CDR1 is KGHSH and CDR2 is LQKENI in the germline V gene. The V gene lost 1 base and the J gene lost 8 bases, with 11 bases spanning the gap. CDR3 size: 13 residues. CDR3 residues: CASSPQGEGGYTF. The CDR3, as DNA: TGTGCCAGCTCACCACAGGGAGAGGGCGGCTACACCTTC. Together with reference TRBV18 and TRBJ1-2, the CDR3 gives the full variable domain: NAGVMQNPRHLVRRRGQEARLRCSPMKGHSHVYWYRQLPEEGLKFMVYLQKENIIDESGMPKERFSAEFPKEGPSILRIQQVVRGDSAAYFCASSPQGEGGYTFGSGTRLTVV.

This clone appeared a single time. Other DNA sequences in this specimen translate into the identical CDR3. The rearrangement joins TRBV30 to TRBJ1-5, with D unresolved. V was trimmed by 0 bases and J by 7 bases, leaving 10 bases between them. Per germline, CDR1 GTSNPN and CDR2 SVGIG (reference sequence). The CDR3 is 13 residues long. CDR3 loop: CAWSVSRGQPQHF. CDR3 nucleotide sequence: TGTGCCTGGAGTGTGTCTCGTGGGCAGCCCCAGCATTTT.

This clone was detected once. The chain is built from TRBV30 and TRBJ2-4, with D possibly being TRBD1 or TRBD2 (6 bases each). V was cut by 0 bases and J by 0 bases, with 12 bases left in between. The CDR3 totals 16 residues. From germline, CDR1 is GTSNPN and CDR2 SVGIG (reference sequence). The CDR3 here is CAWSVRGAIAKNIQYF. The CDR3 bases are TGTGCCTGGAGTGTAAGGGGGGCAATAGCCAAAAACATTCAGTACTTC.

CDR3 DNA sequence: TGTGCCACCAGCCGCCAAGGGACAGGGTCTAGCGAGCAGTACTTC. It encodes CATSRQGTGSSEQYF. This rearrangement joins TRBV15 to TRBJ2-7; 9 bases are shared with TRBD1. CDR1 and CDR2 from the germline V gene are LNHNV and YYDKDF (reference sequence). The CDR3 length is 15 residues. V shed 5 bases and J 6 bases; nucleotides not matched to a gene: 11.

V and J are TRBV6-1 and TRBJ1-5; 9 positions match TRBD1. This CDR3 is built from 12 residues. V was clipped by 5 bases and J by 9 bases; unmatched bases: 2. CDR1 MNHNS and CDR2 SASEGT come from the germline V gene. The CDR3 DNA follows: TGTGCCAGCAGTAACAGGGGGCTGCCCCAGCATTTT. This sequence encodes CASSNRGLPQHF.

The chain combines TRBV29-1 with TRBJ1-1, with D possibly TRBD1 on 5 matching bases. CDR1 is SQVTM, CDR2 ANQGSEA, per germline. The CDR3 extends over 14 amino acids. Trimming stripped 4 bases from V and 4 bases from J, with 16 bases between. The CDR3 DNA is TGCAGCGTTGTCGGGGGTCTCCGGAGCACTGAAGCTTTCTTT. Residues: CSVVGGLRSTEAFF.

V gene TRBV29-1 combines with J gene TRBJ1-1, with D hard to call. Trimming pared 2 bases from V and 6 bases from J, leaving 13 bases between. The CDR3 runs to 13 residues. Germline V CDR1 and CDR2: SQVTM, ANQGSEA. The chain's CDR3 is CSVERRMQAEAFF. CDR3 bases: TGCAGCGTTGAAAGAAGAATGCAGGCTGAAGCTTTCTTT.

This chain links TRBV9 with TRBJ2-2; TRBD1 matches at 8 bases. The CDR3 sequence is 17 residues long. Germline V CDR1 and CDR2: SGDLS, YYNGEE. V lost 0 bases to trimming and J lost 6 bases; unmatched junction nucleotides: 10. CDR3: CASSVALRTGLSGELFF. In DNA, the CDR3 is TGTGCCAGCAGCGTAGCCCTCCGGACAGGGCTGTCCGGGGAGCTGTTTTTT. Full variable domain (missing parts from reference TRBV9 and TRBJ2-2): DSGVTQTPKHLITATGQRVTLRCSPRSGDLSVYWYQQSLDQGLQFLIQYYNGEERAKGNILERFSAQQFPDLHSELNLSSLELGDSALYFCASSVALRTGLSGELFFGEGSRLTVL.

This clone showed up just once. V usage is TRBV29-1 and J usage is TRBJ1-5; D might be TRBD1 (5 bases). This CDR3 region has 14 residues. From germline, CDR1 is SQVTM and CDR2 ANQGSEA. Between the trimmed V and J ends, which lost 4 bases and 2 bases, there was a span of 12 bases. The CDR3 DNA follows: TGCAGCGTTGCGCAGGGATTGGGCAATCAGCCCCAGCATTTT. It specifies CSVAQGLGNQPQHF.

Comment on this clone: Germline is not matched at one junction end, which may reflect a read error. This chain uses TRBV29-1 with TRBJ1-1, with TRBD1 as a possible D gene (5 bases). The CDR3 runs to 11 residues. In germline, CDR1 is SQVTM, CDR2 ANQGSEA. CDR3 DNA sequence: TGCAGCGTGGCCTCCGGGACTGGAGCTTTCTTT. It yields the protein CSVASGTGAFF.